These T cell receptor beta chains were read from a single sample in a study of OX40 agonist ivuxolimab in advanced cancers. Sequencing used immunoSEQ multiplex PCR; TCRdb keeps in-frame clones, though not all of them. Of around 60,000 clones in the sample, about 87% were seen once. The material sequenced was CD4+ or CD8+ T cells sorted from blood, taken in a trial of the OX40 agonist ivuxolimab. These receptors came from an adult with an advanced solid tumor such as melanoma, head and neck, liver or kidney cancer. Both conserved end residues are part of each CDR3. The D gene is left open where the match is weak. A clone size is listed for some rows: how often the clone was seen (once, few, many), or a class if it is expanded.

D	size	V	J	CDR3	DNA
.	.	TRBV5-1	TRBJ2-2	CASSFVGDTGELFF	TGCGCCAGCAGCTTCGTAGGGGACACCGGGGAGCTGTTTTTT
TRBD1	.	TRBV5-1	TRBJ2-2	CASSWDRVVNGELFF	TGCGCCAGCAGCTGGGACAGGGTTGTTAACGGGGAGCTGTTTTTT
.	.	TRBV30	TRBJ2-3	CAWSVQVLATDTQYF	TGTGCCTGGAGTGTACAGGTTCTAGCAACAGATACGCAGTATTTT
.	.	TRBV18	TRBJ2-3	CASSPAVGSTDTQYF	TGTGCCAGCTCACCAGCGGTCGGAAGCACAGATACGCAGTATTTT
.	.	TRBV30	TRBJ2-1	CAWSVYYEQFF	TGTGCCTGGAGTGTATACTATGAGCAGTTCTTC
.	few	TRBV18	TRBJ2-5	CASSTGETQYF	TGTGCCAGCTCAACTGGGGAGACCCAGTACTTC
TRBD1	.	TRBV27	TRBJ1-2	CASSRGYYGYTF	TGTGCCAGCAGCAGGGGGTACTATGGCTACACCTTC
TRBD1	.	TRBV4-1	TRBJ2-6	CASSRVDRDQAGANVLTF	TGCGCCAGCAGCCGGGTAGACAGGGATCAAGCTGGGGCCAACGTCCTGACTTTC
TRBD1	.	TRBV10-3	TRBJ2-3	CAIRGDRHGTDTQYF	TGTGCCATCAGGGGGGACAGGCACGGCACAGATACGCAGTATTTT
.	.	TRBV2	TRBJ1-3	CASRLRQVSGNTIYF	TGTGCCAGCCGCCTCCGACAGGTCTCTGGAAACACCATATATTTT
.	.	TRBV7-8	TRBJ2-7	CASSSVYYEQYF	TGTGCCAGCAGCTCAGTGTACTACGAGCAGTACTTC
TRBD2	.	TRBV2	TRBJ2-3	CASSAGLAQKGDTQYF	TGTGCCAGCAGTGCCGGACTAGCCCAGAAAGGAGATACGCAGTATTTT
.	.	TRBV10-3	TRBJ2-3	CAIKKDGSQNTQYF	TGTGCCATCAAAAAAGACGGGAGTCAGAATACGCAGTATTTT
.	.	TRBV19	TRBJ2-4	CASSLTKGGIQYF	TGTGCCAGTAGCTTGACTAAGGGGGGCATTCAGTACTTC
TRBD2	.	TRBV5-4	TRBJ2-5	CASSLAGLAGQETQYF	TGTGCCAGCAGCTTGGCAGGGCTAGCGGGACAAGAGACCCAGTACTTC
.	.	TRBV14	TRBJ2-7	CASSQGGYEQYF	TGTGCCAGCAGCCAAGGGGGCTACGAGCAGTACTTC
.	.	TRBV18	TRBJ2-7	CASSPTGSFGEQYF	TGTGCCAGCTCACCCACCGGGAGTTTCGGCGAGCAGTACTTC
TRBD2	.	TRBV6-1	TRBJ2-1	CASKTGTSGSNEQFF	TGTGCCAGCAAGACGGGGACTAGCGGGAGTAATGAGCAGTTCTTC
.	.	TRBV5-1	TRBJ2-2	CASSPGSWGVLTTGELFF	TGCGCCAGCAGTCCAGGTTCTTGGGGTGTCCTAACCACCGGGGAGCTGTTTTTT
.	.	TRBV18	TRBJ2-5	CASSPGETQYF	TGTGCCAGCTCACCAGGAGAGACCCAGTACTTC
.	.	TRBV4-3	TRBJ2-1	CASSQDPVSYNEQFF	TGCGCCAGCAGCCAAGATCCGGTCTCATACAATGAGCAGTTCTTC
.	.	TRBV28	TRBJ2-3	CASSFQGTDTQYF	TGTGCCAGCAGTTTTCAGGGGACAGATACGCAGTATTTT
.	.	TRBV10-3	TRBJ1-5	CAISGRASQPQHF	TGTGCCATCAGTGGCAGGGCCTCTCAGCCCCAGCATTTT